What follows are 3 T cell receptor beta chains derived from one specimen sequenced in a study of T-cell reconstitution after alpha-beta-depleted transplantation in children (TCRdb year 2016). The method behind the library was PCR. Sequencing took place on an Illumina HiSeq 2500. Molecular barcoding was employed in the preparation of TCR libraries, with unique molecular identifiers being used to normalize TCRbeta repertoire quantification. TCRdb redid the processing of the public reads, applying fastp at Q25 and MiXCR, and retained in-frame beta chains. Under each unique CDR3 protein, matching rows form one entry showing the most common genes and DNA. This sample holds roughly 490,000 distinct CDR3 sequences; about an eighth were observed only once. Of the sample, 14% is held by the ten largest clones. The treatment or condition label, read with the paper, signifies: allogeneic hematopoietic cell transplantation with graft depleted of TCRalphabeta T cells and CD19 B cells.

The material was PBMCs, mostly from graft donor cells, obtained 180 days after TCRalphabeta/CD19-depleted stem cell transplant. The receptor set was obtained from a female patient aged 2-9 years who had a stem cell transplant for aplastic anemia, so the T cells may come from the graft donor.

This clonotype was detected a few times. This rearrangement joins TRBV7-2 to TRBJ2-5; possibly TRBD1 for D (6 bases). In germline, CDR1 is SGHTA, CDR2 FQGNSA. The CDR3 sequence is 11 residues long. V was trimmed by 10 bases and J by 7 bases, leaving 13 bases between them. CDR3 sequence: CAMTQGTTQYF. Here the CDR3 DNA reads TGTGCCATGACACAGGGTACGACCCAGTACTTC.

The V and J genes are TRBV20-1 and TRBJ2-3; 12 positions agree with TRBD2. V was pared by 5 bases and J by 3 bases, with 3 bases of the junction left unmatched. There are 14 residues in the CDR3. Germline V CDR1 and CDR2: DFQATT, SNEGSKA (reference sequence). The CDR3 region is CSAATSGSTDTQYF. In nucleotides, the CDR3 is TGCAGTGCTGCGACTAGCGGGAGTACAGATACGCAGTATTTT.

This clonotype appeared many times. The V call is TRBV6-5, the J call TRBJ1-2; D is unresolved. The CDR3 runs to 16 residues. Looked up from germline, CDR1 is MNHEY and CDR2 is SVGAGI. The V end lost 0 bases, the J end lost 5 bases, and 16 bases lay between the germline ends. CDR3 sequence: CASSYSMFRSRYGYTF. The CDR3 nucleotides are TGTGCCAGCAGTTACTCGATGTTTCGCAGCCGGTATGGCTACACCTTC.